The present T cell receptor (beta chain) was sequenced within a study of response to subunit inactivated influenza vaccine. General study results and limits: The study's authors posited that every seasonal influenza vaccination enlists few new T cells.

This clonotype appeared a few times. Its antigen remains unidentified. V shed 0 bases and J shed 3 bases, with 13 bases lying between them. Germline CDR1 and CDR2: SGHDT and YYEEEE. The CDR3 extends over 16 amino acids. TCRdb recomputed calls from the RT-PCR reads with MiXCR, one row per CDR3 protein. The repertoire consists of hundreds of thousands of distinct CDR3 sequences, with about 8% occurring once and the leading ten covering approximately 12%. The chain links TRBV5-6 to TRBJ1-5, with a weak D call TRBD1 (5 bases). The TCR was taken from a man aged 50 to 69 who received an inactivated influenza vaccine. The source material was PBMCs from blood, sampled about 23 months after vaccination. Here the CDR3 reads CASSLAGWRNNQPQHF. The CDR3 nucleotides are TGTGCCAGCAGCTTGGCAGGGTGGAGAAACAATCAGCCCCAGCATTTT.